This T cell receptor beta chain is from a study of blood T cell repertoires in COVID-19. V lost 4 bases and J lost 0, with 15 bases in between. Germline CDR1 and CDR2: GTSNPN and SVGIG (reference sequence). The CDR3 sequence is 15 residues long. Sequenced by immunoSEQ multiplex PCR; TCRdb stores in-frame clones only, minus some. The sample has 100,000 to 150,000 clones, about 90% seen once; the top ten hold around 3.6%. This clonotype was sampled from a woman aged 60-75 years with acute or convalescent COVID-19. The V gene is TRBV30, the J gene TRBJ1-1; a weak D match, TRBD1 (5 bases). Sequenced input: peripheral blood. As DNA, the CDR3 is TGTGCCTGGAAAACTGGGGCTTTCATGAACACTGAAGCTTTCTTT. This sequence encodes CAWKTGAFMNTEAFF.